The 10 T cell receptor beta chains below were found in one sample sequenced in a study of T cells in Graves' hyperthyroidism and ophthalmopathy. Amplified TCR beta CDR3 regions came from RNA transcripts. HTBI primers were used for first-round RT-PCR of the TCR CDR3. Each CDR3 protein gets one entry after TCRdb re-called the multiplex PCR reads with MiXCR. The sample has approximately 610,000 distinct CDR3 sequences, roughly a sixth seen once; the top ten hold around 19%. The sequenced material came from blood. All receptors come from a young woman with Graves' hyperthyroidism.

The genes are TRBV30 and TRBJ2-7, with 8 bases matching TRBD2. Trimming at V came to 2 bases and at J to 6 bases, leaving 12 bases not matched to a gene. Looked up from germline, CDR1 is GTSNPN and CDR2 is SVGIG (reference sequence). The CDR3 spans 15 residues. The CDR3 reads CAWSTVGAGGSEQYF. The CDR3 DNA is TGTGCCTGGAGTACGGTGGGGGCGGGAGGCAGCGAGCAGTACTTC.

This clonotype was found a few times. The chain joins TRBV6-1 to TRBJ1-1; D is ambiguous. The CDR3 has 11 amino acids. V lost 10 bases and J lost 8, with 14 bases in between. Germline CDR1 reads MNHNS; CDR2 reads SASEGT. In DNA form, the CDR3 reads TGTGCCACAAACATACTGAACGAAGCTTTCTTT. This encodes CATNILNEAFF.

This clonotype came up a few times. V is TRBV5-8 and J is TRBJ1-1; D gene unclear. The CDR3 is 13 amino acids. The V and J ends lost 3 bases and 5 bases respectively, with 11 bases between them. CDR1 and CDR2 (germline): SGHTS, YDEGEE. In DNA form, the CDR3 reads TGTGCCAGCAGCTCCGGTCTCTGGACTGAAGCTTTCTTT. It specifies CASSSGLWTEAFF.

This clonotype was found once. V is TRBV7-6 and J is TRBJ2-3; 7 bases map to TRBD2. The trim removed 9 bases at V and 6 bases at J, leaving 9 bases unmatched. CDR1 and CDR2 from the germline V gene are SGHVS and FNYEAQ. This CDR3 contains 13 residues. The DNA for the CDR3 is TGTGCCAGTCTCGGAACTAGCGCCGATACGCAGTATTTT. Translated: CASLGTSADTQYF. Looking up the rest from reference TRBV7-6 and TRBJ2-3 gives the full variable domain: GAGVSQSPRYKVTKRGQDVALRCDPISGHVSLYWYRQALGQGPEFLTYFNYEAQQDKSGLPNDRFSAERPEGSISTLTIQRTEQRDSAMYRCASLGTSADTQYFGPGTRLTVL.

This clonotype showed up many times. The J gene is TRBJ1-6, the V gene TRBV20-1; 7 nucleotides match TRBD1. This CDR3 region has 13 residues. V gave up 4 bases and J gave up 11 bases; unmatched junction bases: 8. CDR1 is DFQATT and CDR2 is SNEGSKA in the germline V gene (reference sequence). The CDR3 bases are TGCAGTGCTAAGACAGGGATTGTGGCACCCCTCCACTTT. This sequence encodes CSAKTGIVAPLHF.

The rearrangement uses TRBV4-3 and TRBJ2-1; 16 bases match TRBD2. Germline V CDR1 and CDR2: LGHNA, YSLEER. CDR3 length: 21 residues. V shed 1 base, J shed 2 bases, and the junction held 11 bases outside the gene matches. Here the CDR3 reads CASSQVPGLAGGSVTYNEQFF. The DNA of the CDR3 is TGCGCCAGCAGCCAAGTCCCGGGACTAGCGGGGGGGTCAGTCACCTACAATGAGCAGTTCTTC.

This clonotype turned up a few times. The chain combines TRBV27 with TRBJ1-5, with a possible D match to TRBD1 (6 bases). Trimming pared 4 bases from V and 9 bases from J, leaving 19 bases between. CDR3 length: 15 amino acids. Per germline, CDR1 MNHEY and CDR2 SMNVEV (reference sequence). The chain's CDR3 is CASSSRGALGGPQHF. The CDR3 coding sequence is TGTGCCAGCAGTTCAAGGGGGGCGCTGGGAGGGCCCCAGCATTTT.

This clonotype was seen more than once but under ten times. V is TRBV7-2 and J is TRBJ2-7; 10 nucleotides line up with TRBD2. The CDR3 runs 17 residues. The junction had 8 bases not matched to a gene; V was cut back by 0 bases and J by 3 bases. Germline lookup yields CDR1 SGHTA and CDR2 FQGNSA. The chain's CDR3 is CASSLAKLASGGYEQYF. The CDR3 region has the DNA TGTGCCAGCAGCTTAGCGAAGTTGGCTAGCGGGGGCTACGAGCAGTACTTC.

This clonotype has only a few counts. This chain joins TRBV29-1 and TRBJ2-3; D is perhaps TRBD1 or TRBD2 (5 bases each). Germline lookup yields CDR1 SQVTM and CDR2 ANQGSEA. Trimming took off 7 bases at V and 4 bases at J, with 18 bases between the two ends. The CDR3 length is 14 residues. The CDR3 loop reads CSASGTGSADTQYF. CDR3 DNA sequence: TGCAGCGCTTCAGGGACGGGTTCCGCAGATACGCAGTATTTT.

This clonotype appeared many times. The CDR3 coding sequence is TGTGCCAGCAGTTCCACAGGTTCGAGGGGCTACACCTTC. Encoded protein: CASSSTGSRGYTF. The V gene is TRBV28, the J gene TRBJ1-2; perhaps TRBD1 as D (5 bases). The CDR3 runs 13 residues. The germline V and J ends were trimmed by 4 bases and 8 bases, with 14 bases remaining between them. The germline CDR1 and CDR2 sequences are MDHEN and SYDVKM.